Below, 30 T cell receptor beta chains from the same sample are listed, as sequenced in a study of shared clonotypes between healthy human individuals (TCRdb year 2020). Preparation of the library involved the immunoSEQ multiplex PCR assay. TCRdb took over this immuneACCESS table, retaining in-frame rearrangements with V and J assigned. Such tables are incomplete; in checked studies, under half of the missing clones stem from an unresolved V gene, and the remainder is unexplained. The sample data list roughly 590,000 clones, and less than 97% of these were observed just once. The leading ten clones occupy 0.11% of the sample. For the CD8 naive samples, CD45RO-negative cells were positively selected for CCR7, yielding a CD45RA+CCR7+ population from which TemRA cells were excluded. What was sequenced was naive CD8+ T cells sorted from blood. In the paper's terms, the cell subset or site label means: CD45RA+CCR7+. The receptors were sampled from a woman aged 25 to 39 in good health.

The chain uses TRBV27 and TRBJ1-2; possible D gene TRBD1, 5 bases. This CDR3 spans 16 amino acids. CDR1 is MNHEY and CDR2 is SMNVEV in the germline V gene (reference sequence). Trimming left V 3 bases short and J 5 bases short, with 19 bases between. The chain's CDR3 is CASSLTGQGFPYGYTF. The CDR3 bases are TGTGCCAGCAGTTTGACTGGGCAGGGATTCCCTTATGGCTACACCTTC.

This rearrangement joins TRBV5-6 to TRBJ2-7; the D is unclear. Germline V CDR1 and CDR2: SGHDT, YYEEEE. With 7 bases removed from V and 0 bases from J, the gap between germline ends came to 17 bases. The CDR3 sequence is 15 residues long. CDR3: CASRPRAASSYEQYF. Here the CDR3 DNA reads TGTGCCAGCCGCCCTCGGGCAGCGAGCTCCTACGAGCAGTACTTC.

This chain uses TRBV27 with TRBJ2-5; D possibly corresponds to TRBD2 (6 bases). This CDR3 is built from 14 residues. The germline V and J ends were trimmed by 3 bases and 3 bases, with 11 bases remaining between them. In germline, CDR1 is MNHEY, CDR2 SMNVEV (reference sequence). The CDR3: CASSLAGRKETQYF. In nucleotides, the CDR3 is TGTGCCAGCAGTTTGGCGGGACGAAAAGAGACCCAGTACTTC.

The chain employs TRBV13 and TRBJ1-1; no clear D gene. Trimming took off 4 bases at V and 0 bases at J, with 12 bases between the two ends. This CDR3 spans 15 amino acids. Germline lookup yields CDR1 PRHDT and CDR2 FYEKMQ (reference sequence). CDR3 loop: CASSSPLNMNTEAFF. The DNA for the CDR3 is TGTGCCAGCAGCTCCCCGCTCAACATGAACACTGAAGCTTTCTTT.

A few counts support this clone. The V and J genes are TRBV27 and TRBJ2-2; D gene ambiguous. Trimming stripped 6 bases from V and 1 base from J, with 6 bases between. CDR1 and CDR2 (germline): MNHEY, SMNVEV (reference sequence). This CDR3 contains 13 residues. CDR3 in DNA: TGTGCCAGCAGAACGGGGAACACCGGGGAGCTGTTTTTT. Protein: CASRTGNTGELFF.

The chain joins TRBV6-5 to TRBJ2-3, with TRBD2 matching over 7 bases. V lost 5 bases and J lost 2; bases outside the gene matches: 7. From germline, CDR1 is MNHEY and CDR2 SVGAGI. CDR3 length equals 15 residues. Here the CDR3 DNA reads TGTGCCAGCAGTCCTCCGGGACTATCCACAGATACGCAGTATTTT. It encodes CASSPPGLSTDTQYF.

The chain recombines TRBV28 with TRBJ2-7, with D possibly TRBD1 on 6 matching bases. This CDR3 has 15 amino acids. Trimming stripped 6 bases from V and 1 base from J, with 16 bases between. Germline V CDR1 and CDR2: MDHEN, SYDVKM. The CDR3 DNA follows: TGTGCCAGCAGCAACCCCGACAGGAGTTCCTACGAGCAGTACTTC. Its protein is CASSNPDRSSYEQYF.

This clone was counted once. The CDR3 DNA reads TGTGCCAGCAGCCCGAATAGCGGGAGAGACTCCAATGAGCAGTTCTTC. It codes for CASSPNSGRDSNEQFF. The genes are TRBV7-2 and TRBJ2-1; 9 bases are a match to TRBD2. Per germline, CDR1 SGHTA and CDR2 FQGNSA. The J segment lost 6 bases and the V segment lost 5 bases, leaving 11 bases of the junction unmatched. This CDR3 comprises 16 residues.

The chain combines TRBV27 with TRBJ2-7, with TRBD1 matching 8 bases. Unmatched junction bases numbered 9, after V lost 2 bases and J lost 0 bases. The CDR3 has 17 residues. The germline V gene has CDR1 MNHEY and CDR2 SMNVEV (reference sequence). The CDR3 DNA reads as TGTGCCAGCAGTTTAACACAGACAGGGGTCCACTCCTACGAGCAGTACTTC. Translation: CASSLTQTGVHSYEQYF.

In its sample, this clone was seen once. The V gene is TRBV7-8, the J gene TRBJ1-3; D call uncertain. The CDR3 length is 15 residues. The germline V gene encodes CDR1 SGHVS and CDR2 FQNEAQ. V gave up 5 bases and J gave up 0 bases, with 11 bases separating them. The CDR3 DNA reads TGTGCCAGCAGCGCCGCTATCGGCTCTGGAAACACCATATATTTT. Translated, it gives CASSAAIGSGNTIYF.

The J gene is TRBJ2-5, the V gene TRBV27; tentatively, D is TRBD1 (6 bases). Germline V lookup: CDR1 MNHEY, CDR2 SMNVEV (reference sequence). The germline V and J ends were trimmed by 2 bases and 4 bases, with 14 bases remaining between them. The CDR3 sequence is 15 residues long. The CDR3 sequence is CASSLETGSLETQYF. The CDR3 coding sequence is TGTGCCAGCAGTTTAGAAACAGGGTCTTTAGAGACCCAGTACTTC.

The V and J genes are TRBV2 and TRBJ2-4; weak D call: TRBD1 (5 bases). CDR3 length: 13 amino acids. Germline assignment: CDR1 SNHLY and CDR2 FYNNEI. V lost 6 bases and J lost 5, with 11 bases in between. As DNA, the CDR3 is TGTGCCAGCAGGGAGACAGAGCAAAACATTCAGTACTTC. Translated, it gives CASRETEQNIQYF.

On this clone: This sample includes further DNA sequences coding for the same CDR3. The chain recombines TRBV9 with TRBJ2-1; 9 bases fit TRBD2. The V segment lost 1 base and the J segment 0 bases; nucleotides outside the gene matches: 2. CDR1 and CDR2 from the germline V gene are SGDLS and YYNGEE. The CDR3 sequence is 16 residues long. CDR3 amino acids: CASSVLAGDSYNEQFF. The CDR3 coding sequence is TGTGCCAGCAGCGTATTAGCGGGGGACTCCTACAATGAGCAGTTCTTC.

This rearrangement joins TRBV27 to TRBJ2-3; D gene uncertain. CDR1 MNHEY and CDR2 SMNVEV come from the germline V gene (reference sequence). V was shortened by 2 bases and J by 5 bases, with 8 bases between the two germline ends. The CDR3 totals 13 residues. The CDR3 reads CASSLIGVDTQYF. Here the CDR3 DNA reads TGTGCCAGCAGTTTAATAGGAGTAGATACGCAGTATTTT.

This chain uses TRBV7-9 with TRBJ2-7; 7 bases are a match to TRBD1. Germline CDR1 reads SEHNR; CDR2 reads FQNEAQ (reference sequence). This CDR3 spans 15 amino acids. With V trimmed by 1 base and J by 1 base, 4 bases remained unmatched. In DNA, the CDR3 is TGTGCCAGCAGCTTAGTACAGGGGCCATCCTACGAGCAGTACTTC. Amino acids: CASSLVQGPSYEQYF.

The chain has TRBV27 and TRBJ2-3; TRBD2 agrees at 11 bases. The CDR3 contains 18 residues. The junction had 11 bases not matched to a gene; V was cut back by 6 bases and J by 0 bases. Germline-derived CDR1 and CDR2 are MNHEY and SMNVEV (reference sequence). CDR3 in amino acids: CASSRPPGLADSTDTQYF. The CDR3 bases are TGTGCCAGCAGCCGGCCGCCGGGACTAGCGGATAGCACAGATACGCAGTATTTT.

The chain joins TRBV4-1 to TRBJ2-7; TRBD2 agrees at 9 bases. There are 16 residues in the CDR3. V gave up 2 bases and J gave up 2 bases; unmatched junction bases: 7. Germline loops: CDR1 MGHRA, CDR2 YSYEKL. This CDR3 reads CASSQRGLAETYEQYF. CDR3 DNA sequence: TGCGCCAGCAGCCAAAGGGGACTAGCTGAAACCTACGAGCAGTACTTC.

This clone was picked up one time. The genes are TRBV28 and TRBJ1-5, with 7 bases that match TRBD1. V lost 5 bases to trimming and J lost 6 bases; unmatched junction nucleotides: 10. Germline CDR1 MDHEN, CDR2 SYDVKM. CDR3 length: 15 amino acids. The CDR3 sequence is CASSITGVGIQPQHF. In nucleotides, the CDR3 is TGTGCCAGCAGTATTACAGGGGTTGGGATTCAGCCCCAGCATTTT.

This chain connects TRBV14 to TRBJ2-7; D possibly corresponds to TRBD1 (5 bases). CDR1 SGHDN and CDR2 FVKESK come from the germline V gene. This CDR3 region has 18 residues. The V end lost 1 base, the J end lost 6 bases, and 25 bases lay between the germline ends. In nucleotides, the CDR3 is TGTGCCAGCAGCCAAGTGCCCTGGGGCTCAGGGAAAAGGGGCGAGCAGTACTTC. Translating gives CASSQVPWGSGKRGEQYF.

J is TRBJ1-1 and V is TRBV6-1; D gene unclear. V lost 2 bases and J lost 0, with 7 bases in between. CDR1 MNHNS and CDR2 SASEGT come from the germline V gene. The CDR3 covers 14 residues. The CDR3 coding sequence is TGTGCCAGCAGTGAATGGGTCATGAACACTGAAGCTTTCTTT. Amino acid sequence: CASSEWVMNTEAFF.

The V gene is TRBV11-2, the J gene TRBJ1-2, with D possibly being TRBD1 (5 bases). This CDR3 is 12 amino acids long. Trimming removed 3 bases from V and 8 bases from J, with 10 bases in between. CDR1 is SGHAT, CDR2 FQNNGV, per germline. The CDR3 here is CASSFWGDGYTF. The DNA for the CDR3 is TGTGCCAGCAGCTTCTGGGGGGACGGCTACACCTTC.

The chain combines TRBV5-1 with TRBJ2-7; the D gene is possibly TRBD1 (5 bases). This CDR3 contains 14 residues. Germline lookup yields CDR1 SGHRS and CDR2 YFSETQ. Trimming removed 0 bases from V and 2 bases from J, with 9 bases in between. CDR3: CASSLETEAYEQYF. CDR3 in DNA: TGCGCCAGCAGCTTGGAGACAGAAGCCTACGAGCAGTACTTC.

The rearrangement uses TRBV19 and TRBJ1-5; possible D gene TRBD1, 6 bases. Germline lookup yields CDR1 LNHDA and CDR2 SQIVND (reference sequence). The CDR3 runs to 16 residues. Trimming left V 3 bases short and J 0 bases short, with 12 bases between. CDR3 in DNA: TGTGCCAGTAGTATTGGGGGGGGACATAGCAATCAGCCCCAGCATTTT. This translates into CASSIGGGHSNQPQHF.

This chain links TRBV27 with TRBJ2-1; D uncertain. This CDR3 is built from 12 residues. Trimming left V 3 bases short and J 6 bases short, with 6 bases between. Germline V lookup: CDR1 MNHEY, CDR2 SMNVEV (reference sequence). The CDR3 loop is CASSFVGNEQFF. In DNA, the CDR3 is TGTGCCAGCAGTTTCGTGGGCAATGAGCAGTTCTTC.

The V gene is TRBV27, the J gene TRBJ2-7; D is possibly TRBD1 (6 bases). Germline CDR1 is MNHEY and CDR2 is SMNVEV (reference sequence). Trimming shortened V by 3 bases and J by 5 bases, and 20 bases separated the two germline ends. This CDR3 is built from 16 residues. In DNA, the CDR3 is TGTGCCAGCAGTTTCTTACCCACAGGGTCGGGGAACGAGCAGTACTTC. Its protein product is CASSFLPTGSGNEQYF.

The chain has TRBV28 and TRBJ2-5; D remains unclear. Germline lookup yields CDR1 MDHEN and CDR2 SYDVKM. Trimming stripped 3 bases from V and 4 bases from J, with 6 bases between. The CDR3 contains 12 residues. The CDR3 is CASSFGLETQYF. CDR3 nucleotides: TGTGCCAGCAGTTTTGGGTTAGAGACCCAGTACTTC.

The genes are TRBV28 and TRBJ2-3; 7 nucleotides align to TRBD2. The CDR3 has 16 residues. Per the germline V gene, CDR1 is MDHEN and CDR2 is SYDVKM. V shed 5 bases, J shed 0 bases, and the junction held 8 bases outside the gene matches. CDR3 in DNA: TGTGCCAGCAGTCCCCTCGCGGGAGTTAGCACAGATACGCAGTATTTT. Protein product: CASSPLAGVSTDTQYF. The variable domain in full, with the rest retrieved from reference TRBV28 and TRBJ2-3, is DVKVTQSSRYLVKRTGEKVFLECVQDMDHENMFWYRQDPGLGLRLIYFSYDVKMKEKGDIPEGYSVSREKKERFSLILESASTNQTSMYLCASSPLAGVSTDTQYFGPGTRLTVL.

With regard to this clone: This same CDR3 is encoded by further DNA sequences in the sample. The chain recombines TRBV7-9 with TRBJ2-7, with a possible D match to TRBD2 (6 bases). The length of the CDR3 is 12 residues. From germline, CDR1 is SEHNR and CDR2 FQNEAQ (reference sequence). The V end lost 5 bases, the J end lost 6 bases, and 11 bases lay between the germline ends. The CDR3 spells CASSLGGSEQYF. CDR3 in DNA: TGTGCCAGCAGCCTAGGAGGGTCCGAGCAGTACTTC.

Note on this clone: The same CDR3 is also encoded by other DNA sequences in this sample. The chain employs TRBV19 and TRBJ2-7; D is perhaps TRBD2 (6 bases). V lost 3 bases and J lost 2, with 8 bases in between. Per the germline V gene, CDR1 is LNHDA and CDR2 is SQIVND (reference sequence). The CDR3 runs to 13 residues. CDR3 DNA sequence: TGTGCCAGTAGTATTGGGACTGCCTACGAGCAGTACTTC. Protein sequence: CASSIGTAYEQYF.

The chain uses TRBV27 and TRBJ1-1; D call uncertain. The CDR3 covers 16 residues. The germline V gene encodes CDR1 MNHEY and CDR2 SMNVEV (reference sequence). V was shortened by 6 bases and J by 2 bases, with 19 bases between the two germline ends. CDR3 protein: CASRELYDGSNTEAFF. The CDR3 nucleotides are TGTGCCAGCAGGGAGTTGTACGACGGTTCCAACACTGAAGCTTTCTTT.